This TCR beta chain was sequenced in a study of beta chain features in type 1 diabetes. Whole-study results and caveats: People with Type 1 diabetes carried modestly yet significantly shorter TCRB CDR3s in all four CD4+ subsets. PCR could preferentially amplify shorter templates, alike in patients and controls.

Expressed TCRB transcripts were sequenced, since all the RNA that had been isolated was reverse transcribed. Clones were read by immunoSEQ multiplex PCR, and TCRdb kept only the in-frame ones, dropping some. The data show approximately 380,000 clones, over 12% seen once. Germline CDR1 is KGHSH and CDR2 is LQKENI. V was clipped by 2 bases and J by 9 bases, with 14 bases between them. CDR3 length equals 14 residues. Regarding this clone: Its target is not known.

The TCR originated in a woman aged 18-30 years in good health. The sample consisted of naive CD4+ T cells from blood. The chain has TRBV18 and TRBJ1-5; D uncertain. Here the CDR3 DNA reads TGTGCCAGCTCACCATCGGCTCGCGGCGGGCCCCAGCATTTT. Translation: CASSPSARGGPQHF.